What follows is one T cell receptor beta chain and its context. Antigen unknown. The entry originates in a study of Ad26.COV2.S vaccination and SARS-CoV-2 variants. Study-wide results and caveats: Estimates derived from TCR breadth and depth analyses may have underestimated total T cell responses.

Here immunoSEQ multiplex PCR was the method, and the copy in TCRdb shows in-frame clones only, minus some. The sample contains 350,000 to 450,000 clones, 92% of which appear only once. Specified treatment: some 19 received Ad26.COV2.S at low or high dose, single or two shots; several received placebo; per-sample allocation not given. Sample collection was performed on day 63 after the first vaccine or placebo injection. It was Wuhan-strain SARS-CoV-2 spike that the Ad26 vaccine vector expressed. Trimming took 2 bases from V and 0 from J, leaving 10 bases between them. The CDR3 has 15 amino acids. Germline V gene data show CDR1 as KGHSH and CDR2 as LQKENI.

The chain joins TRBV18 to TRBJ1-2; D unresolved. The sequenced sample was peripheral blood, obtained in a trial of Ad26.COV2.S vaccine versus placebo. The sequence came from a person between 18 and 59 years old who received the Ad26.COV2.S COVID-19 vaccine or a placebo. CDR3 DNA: TGTGCCAGCTCACCAGGAACAGACTCTAACTATGGCTACACCTTC. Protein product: CASSPGTDSNYGYTF.